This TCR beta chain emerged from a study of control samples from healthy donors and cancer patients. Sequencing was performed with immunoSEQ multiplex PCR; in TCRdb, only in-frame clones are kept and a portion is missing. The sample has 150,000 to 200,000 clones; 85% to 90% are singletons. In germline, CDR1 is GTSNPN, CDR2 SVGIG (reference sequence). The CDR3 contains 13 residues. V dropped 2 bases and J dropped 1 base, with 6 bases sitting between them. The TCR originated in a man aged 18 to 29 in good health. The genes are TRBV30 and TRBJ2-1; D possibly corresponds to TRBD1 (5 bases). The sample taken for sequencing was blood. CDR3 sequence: CAWSKGSYNEQFF. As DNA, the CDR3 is TGTGCCTGGAGTAAGGGGTCCTACAATGAGCAGTTCTTC.